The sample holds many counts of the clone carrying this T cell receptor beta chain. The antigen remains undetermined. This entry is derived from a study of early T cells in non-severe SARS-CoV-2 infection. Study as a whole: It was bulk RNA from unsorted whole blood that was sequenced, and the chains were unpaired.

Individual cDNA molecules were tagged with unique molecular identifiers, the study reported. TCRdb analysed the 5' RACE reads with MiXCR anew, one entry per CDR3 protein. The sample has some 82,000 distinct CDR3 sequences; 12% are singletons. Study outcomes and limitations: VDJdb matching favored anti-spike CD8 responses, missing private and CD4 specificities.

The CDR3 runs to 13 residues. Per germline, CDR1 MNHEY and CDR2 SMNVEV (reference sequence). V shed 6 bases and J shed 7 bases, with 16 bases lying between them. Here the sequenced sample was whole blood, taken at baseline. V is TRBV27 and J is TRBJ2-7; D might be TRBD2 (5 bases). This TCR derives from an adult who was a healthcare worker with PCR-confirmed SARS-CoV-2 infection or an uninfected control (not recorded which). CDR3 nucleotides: TGTGCCAGCAGCCCTGCCCCGACGGGGGAGCAGTACTTC. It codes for CASSPAPTGEQYF.